This TCR beta chain was documented in a study of T cell responses to AZD1222 COVID-19 vaccine. Unmatched junction bases numbered 7, after V lost 3 bases and J lost 9 bases. Germline CDR1 reads SNHLY; CDR2 reads FYNNEI. CDR3 size: 15 residues. Study outcomes and limitations: Reports indicate that nearly half of spike-specific TCRs are directed at unmutated variant regions. Once two AZD1222 doses were given, Spike-specific TCR breadth and depth went up. Females made up more of the donors, who were largely white British, and clonal diversity may have come out too low. Spike as a whole was targeted by vaccine-associated CD4 TCRs, dominant at 160-218 and 743-854.

The protocol was immunoSEQ multiplex PCR, while the TCRdb copy is restricted to in-frame clones and leaves out a portion. Of approximately 110,000 clones detected, 88% appear once; the ten largest clones hold 7% to 10%. About this clone: The target antigen is unknown.

The sequencing here drew on peripheral blood, taken on day 0 of AZD1222 vaccination. The receptor comes from an adult in good health. V is TRBV2 and J is TRBJ2-1; TRBD2 matches at 11 bases. The CDR3 protein is CASSEGLADIGEQFF. The CDR3 DNA is TGTGCCAGCAGTGAGGGACTAGCGGACATCGGTGAGCAGTTCTTC. The full variable domain, with the rest looked up from reference TRBV2 and TRBJ2-1, is EPEVTQTPSHQVTQMGQEVILRCVPISNHLYFYWYRQILGQKVEFLVSFYNNEISEKSEIFDDQFSVERPDGSNFTLKIRSTKLEDSAMYFCASSEGLADIGEQFFGPGTRLTVL.